The 4 T cell receptor beta chains below were found in one sample sequenced in a study of blood T cells in healthy people across ages. A sample-barcoded 5' primer and a J-beta primer mix were used in a second PCR of about 7 to 11 cycles. Via MiXCR, TCRdb re-called the 5' RACE reads, giving one row per CDR3 protein. The table has some 1.4 million distinct CDR3 sequences, 42% seen once. Sequencing was carried out using blood. The receptors come from a woman aged 18-29 years in good health.

The rearrangement uses TRBV12-3 or TRBV12-4 and TRBJ2-7, with D possibly TRBD1 on 6 matching bases. The CDR3 is 16 amino acids. V dropped 6 bases and J dropped 0 bases, with 18 bases sitting between them. The CDR3 is CASSPHHGDTSYEQYF. The CDR3 region has the DNA TGTGCCAGCAGCCCCCACCACGGGGACACCTCCTACGAGCAGTACTTC.

This clonotype has ten or more counts. J is TRBJ2-1 and V is TRBV3-1; D may be TRBD2 (5 bases). The CDR3 is 11 residues long. Germline V gives CDR1 LGHDT, CDR2 YNNKEL (reference sequence). Trimming pared 5 bases from V and 9 bases from J, leaving 8 bases between. The CDR3 bases are TGTGCCAGCAGCTCGGGGAGTGAGCAGTTCTTC. Its translation is CASSSGSEQFF.

The chain has TRBV29-1 and TRBJ1-2, with D hard to call. The CDR3 length is 12 residues. The germline V and J ends were trimmed by 4 bases and 4 bases, with 10 bases remaining between them. Germline V gene data show CDR1 as SQVTM and CDR2 as ANQGSEA. CDR3 loop: CSVGPATYGYTF. Written as DNA, the CDR3 is TGCAGCGTTGGTCCCGCTACCTATGGCTACACCTTC. The full variable domain, completed using reference TRBV29-1 and TRBJ1-2, is SAVISQKPSRDICQRGTSLTIQCQVDSQVTMMFWYRQQPGQSLTLIATANQGSEATYESGFVIDKFPISRPNLTFSTLTVSNMSPEDSSIYLCSVGPATYGYTFGSGTRLTVV.

The rearrangement links TRBV5-1 to TRBJ2-2; the D gene is possibly TRBD2 (5 bases). Trimming stripped 2 bases from V and 4 bases from J, with 9 bases between. The CDR3 consists of 14 residues. Germline values: CDR1 SGHRS, CDR2 YFSETQ. The CDR3 DNA is TGCGCCAGCAGCTTCGAGGGTTTCACCGGGGAGCTGTTTTTT. Residues: CASSFEGFTGELFF.